Listed here are 5 T cell receptor beta chains from one sample, sequenced in a study of blood T cell repertoires in COVID-19. Sequenced by immunoSEQ multiplex PCR; TCRdb stores in-frame clones only, minus some. The sample carries 440,000 or so clones, around 89% recorded once. The material sequenced was peripheral blood. These receptors were collected from a woman aged 40 to 49 with COVID-19, enrolled during active disease.

This rearrangement joins TRBV7-3 to TRBJ2-1; 9 positions agree with TRBD1. V trimming: 5 bases; J trimming: 4 bases; junction bases outside the gene matches: 3. The germline gives CDR1 SGHTA, CDR2 FQGTGA. The CDR3 runs 14 residues. The CDR3, as DNA: TGTGCCAGCAGCGCCGGGACAGGGTACAATGAGCAGTTCTTC. It codes for CASSAGTGYNEQFF. Supplemented by reference TRBV7-3 and TRBJ2-1, the full variable domain reads GAGVSQTPSNKVTEKGKYVELRCDPISGHTALYWYRQSLGQGPEFLIYFQGTGAADDSGLPNDRFFAVRPEGSVSTLKIQRTERGDSAVYLCASSAGTGYNEQFFGPGTRLTVL.

This chain connects TRBV11-2 to TRBJ1-1; a possible D gene is TRBD1 (5 bases). Between the trimmed V and J ends, which lost 5 bases and 1 base, there was a span of 11 bases. Germline loops: CDR1 SGHAT, CDR2 FQNNGV. The CDR3 spans 14 residues. The CDR3 loop is CASSPQGPNTEAFF. As DNA, the CDR3 is TGTGCCAGCAGCCCTCAGGGCCCGAACACTGAAGCTTTCTTT. Based on the CDR3 plus reference TRBV11-2 and TRBJ1-1, the full variable domain is EAGVAQSPRYKIIEKRQSVAFWCNPISGHATLYWYQQILGQGPKLLIQFQNNGVVDDSQLPKDRFSAERLKGVDSTLKIQPAKLEDSAVYLCASSPQGPNTEAFFGQGTRLTVV.

A few counts support this clone. The rearrangement joins TRBV11-2 to TRBJ2-7, with 8 bases identical to TRBD2. The CDR3 has 14 residues. The ends lost 2 bases at V and 3 bases at J; junction bases unmatched: 3. Germline V gene lookup returns CDR1 SGHAT and CDR2 FQNNGV. CDR3 bases: TGTGCCAGCAGCTTAATCGGGACTAGCTACGAGCAGTACTTC. This sequence encodes CASSLIGTSYEQYF.

The rearrangement joins TRBV2 to TRBJ2-7; D possibly corresponds to TRBD1 (6 bases). The V gene's germline CDR1 is SNHLY and CDR2 FYNNEI. V was clipped by 6 bases and J by 0 bases, with 12 bases between them. This CDR3 spans 14 amino acids. The CDR3 loop reads CASRLDSSSYEQYF. DNA for the CDR3: TGTGCCAGCAGGTTGGACAGTAGCTCCTACGAGCAGTACTTC.

The rearrangement links TRBV19 to TRBJ1-6, with 8 bases identical to TRBD1. Per the germline V gene, CDR1 is LNHDA and CDR2 is SQIVND (reference sequence). The CDR3 contains 15 residues. The trim removed 4 bases at V and 8 bases at J, leaving 7 bases unmatched. CDR3 nucleotide sequence: TGTGCCAGTAGTACAGGACAGGGCCGGGATTCACCCCTCCACTTT. Amino acids: CASSTGQGRDSPLHF.